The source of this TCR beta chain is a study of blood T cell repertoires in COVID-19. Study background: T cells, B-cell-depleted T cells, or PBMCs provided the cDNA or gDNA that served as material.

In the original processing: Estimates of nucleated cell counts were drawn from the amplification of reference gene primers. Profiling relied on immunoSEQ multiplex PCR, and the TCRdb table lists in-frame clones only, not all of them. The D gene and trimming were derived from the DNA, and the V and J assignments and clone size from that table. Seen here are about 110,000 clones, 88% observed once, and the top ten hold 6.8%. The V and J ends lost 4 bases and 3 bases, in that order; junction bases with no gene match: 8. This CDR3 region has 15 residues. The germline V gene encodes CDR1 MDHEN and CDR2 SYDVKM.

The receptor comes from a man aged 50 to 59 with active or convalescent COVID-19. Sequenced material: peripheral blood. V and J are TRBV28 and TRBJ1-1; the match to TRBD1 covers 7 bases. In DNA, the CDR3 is TGTGCCAGCAGTTGGACAGGTTTGGAAGACACTGAAGCTTTCTTT. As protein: CASSWTGLEDTEAFF.